One and the same sample provided the 32 T cell receptor beta chains below, sequenced in a study of Graves' ophthalmopathy and Graves' hyperthyroidism. Scientists amplified the TCR beta CDR3 regions from RNA transcripts. Second-round multiplex PCR came after first-round RT-PCR with HTBI primers. TCRdb called the multiplex PCR reads again in MiXCR, with one record for every CDR3 protein. Here the sample spans about 220,000 distinct CDR3 sequences, under 25% being singletons. Sequencing input: peripheral blood. The receptors derive from a woman aged 45-65 years with Graves' ophthalmopathy.

This sequence joins TRBV12-3 or TRBV12-4 and TRBJ1-1; D uncertain. The CDR3 contains 11 residues. V dropped 6 bases and J dropped 4 bases, with 6 bases sitting between them. The CDR3 loop reads CASRPVTEAFF. The CDR3 coding sequence is TGTGCCAGCAGACCGGTCACTGAAGCTTTCTTT.

This clonotype was seen more than once but under ten times. This sequence joins TRBV4-1 and TRBJ2-7; unclear D gene. V lost 1 base, J lost 6 bases, and 10 bases lay in between. CDR3 size: 13 residues. Germline CDR1 reads MGHRA; CDR2 reads YSYEKL. The CDR3 protein is CASSQGGRVEQYF. In DNA, the CDR3 is TGCGCCAGCAGCCAAGGGGGTCGGGTCGAGCAGTACTTC.

This clonotype was counted at least ten times. The gene calls are TRBV12-3 or TRBV12-4 and TRBJ2-7; D unresolved. The CDR3 spans 14 residues. V was pared by 5 bases and J by 0 bases, with 11 bases between. CDR3 region: CASSLIQSSYEQYF. DNA for the CDR3: TGTGCCAGCAGTCTTATACAGAGCTCCTACGAGCAGTACTTC.

This clonotype appeared many times. The chain couples TRBV28 to TRBJ2-4, with D maybe TRBD1 (5 bases). The germline gives CDR1 MDHEN, CDR2 SYDVKM. The CDR3 sequence is 15 residues long. Deletions cut 6 bases from V and 0 bases from J, with 12 bases between. DNA of the CDR3: TGTGCCAGCAGACTGACAGCACTAGCCAAAAACATTCAGTACTTC. Its protein product is CASRLTALAKNIQYF.

This clonotype was counted at least ten times. Its ends do not fully match the called genes, so a read error is possible. The V gene is TRBV12-3 or TRBV12-4, the J gene TRBJ2-7; D is unclear. This CDR3 is 11 amino acids long. Here the CDR3 DNA reads TGTGCCAGCAGTAGCTCCTGCGAGCAGTACTTC. It yields the protein CASSSSCEQYF.

There are many counts of this clonotype. V is TRBV3-1 and J is TRBJ1-2, with D perhaps matching TRBD1 (5 bases). This CDR3 is built from 15 residues. Per germline, CDR1 LGHDT and CDR2 YNNKEL (reference sequence). The V and J ends lost 5 bases and 5 bases respectively, with 18 bases between them. As DNA, the CDR3 is TGTGCCAGCAGCACAAACTCCGGGACTACGTATGGCTACACCTTC. Translation: CASSTNSGTTYGYTF.

In its sample, this clonotype was seen many times. The CDR3 coding sequence is TGTGCCAGCAGGTCGGGACCAAGTCAGCGGCTTACCGGCGCTTTCTTT. Its protein is CASRSGPSQRLTGAFF. This chain connects TRBV6-1 to TRBJ1-1; TRBD1 might be the D (5 bases). Trimming removed 6 bases from V and 11 bases from J, with 28 bases in between. This CDR3 comprises 16 residues. Germline CDR1 and CDR2: MNHNS and SASEGT.

This clonotype was recorded at least ten times. The V gene is TRBV20-1, the J gene TRBJ2-4; 7 nucleotides agree with TRBD1. The junction had 5 bases not matched to a gene; V was cut back by 5 bases and J by 1 base. Germline assignment: CDR1 DFQATT and CDR2 SNEGSKA (reference sequence). There are 14 residues in the CDR3. The CDR3 DNA follows: TGCAGTGCTTGCGGACAGGCGGCCAAAAACATTCAGTACTTC. Residues: CSACGQAAKNIQYF.

This clonotype was detected many times. The rearrangement links TRBV12-3 or TRBV12-4 to TRBJ1-5; no firm D call. V was clipped by 6 bases and J by 0 bases, with 12 bases between them. The CDR3 is 15 amino acids. CDR3 sequence (DNA): TGTGCCAGCAGCCTTGACGGGGATAGCAATCAGCCCCAGCATTTT. It specifies CASSLDGDSNQPQHF.

This clonotype was recorded only once. The chain carries TRBV12-3 or TRBV12-4 and TRBJ1-1; unclear D gene. V was cut by 5 bases and J by 6 bases, with 13 bases left in between. The CDR3 covers 13 residues. The DNA of the CDR3 is TGTGCCAGCAGTCCCGGGAAAGGAGCTGAAGCTTTCTTT. Translating it yields CASSPGKGAEAFF.

This clonotype was seen at least ten times. The chain has TRBV11-2 and TRBJ2-5, with D tentatively TRBD1 or TRBD2 (6 bases each). V gave up 6 bases and J gave up 9 bases, with 20 bases separating them. The V gene's germline CDR1 is SGHAT and CDR2 FQNNGV. The CDR3 loop spans 14 amino acids. In DNA, the CDR3 is TGTGCCAGCAGAAGTCCGGGGGCCGGAAGTCCCCAGTACTTC. It encodes CASRSPGAGSPQYF.

A word on this clonotype: A read error may explain this, as a much larger clone is one base away. The V call is TRBV7-2, the J call TRBJ2-2; unclear D gene. CDR3 length: 13 amino acids. The V end was cut by 5 bases, the J end by 6 bases, with 10 bases between. Per the germline V gene, CDR1 is SGHTA and CDR2 is FQGNSA. The CDR3 DNA sequence: TGTGCCAGCAGCATCGGAAGTTCCGGGGAGCTGTTTTTT. Amino acids: CASSIGSSGELFF.

Ten or more counts support this clonotype. The rearrangement links TRBV24-1 to TRBJ2-5; D gene ambiguous. Trimming took off 6 bases at V and 4 bases at J, with 8 bases between the two ends. The germline CDR1 and CDR2 sequences are KGHDR and SFDVKD. The length of the CDR3 is 12 residues. As DNA, the CDR3 is TGTGCCACCAGTAGACATGGAGAGACCCAGTACTTC. This translates into CATSRHGETQYF.

This clonotype has at least ten counts. CDR3 protein: CASRQGARETQYF. In DNA, the CDR3 is TGTGCCAGCCGACAGGGGGCGCGGGAGACCCAGTACTTC. This rearrangement joins TRBV28 to TRBJ2-5; 10 bases agree with TRBD1. CDR1 is MDHEN, CDR2 SYDVKM, per germline. The CDR3 length is 13 residues. V shed 8 bases, J shed 5 bases, and the junction held 5 bases outside the gene matches.

This clonotype was seen repeatedly, ten times or more. The chain combines TRBV7-9 with TRBJ1-1; no clear D gene. Trimming pared 4 bases from V and 3 bases from J, leaving 12 bases between. The germline gives CDR1 SEHNR, CDR2 FQNEAQ (reference sequence). The CDR3 consists of 14 residues. The CDR3: CASSYPPTDTEAFF. The CDR3 DNA is TGTGCCAGCAGCTACCCCCCCACGGACACTGAAGCTTTCTTT.

The sample holds many counts of this clonotype. The chain recombines TRBV11-1 with TRBJ2-3; unclear D gene. Trimming stripped 5 bases from V and 7 bases from J, with 16 bases between. Germline CDR1 is SGHAT and CDR2 is FQDESV (reference sequence). CDR3 length equals 14 residues. This CDR3 is CASSPADGLYTQYF. The CDR3 coding sequence is TGTGCCAGCAGCCCAGCTGACGGTTTGTATACGCAGTATTTT.

This clonotype occurred many times. The chain employs TRBV28 and TRBJ2-4; 10 bases match TRBD2. The trim removed 5 bases at V and 2 bases at J, leaving 6 bases unmatched. The CDR3 has 16 residues. The germline V gene encodes CDR1 MDHEN and CDR2 SYDVKM. This CDR3 is CASSQREGRSKNIQYF. In DNA form, the CDR3 reads TGTGCCAGCAGTCAGCGGGAGGGCAGGTCCAAAAACATTCAGTACTTC.

This clonotype was seen at least ten times. This chain connects TRBV12-3 or TRBV12-4 to TRBJ2-2; no firm D call. This CDR3 region has 15 residues. Trimming stripped 4 bases from V and 4 bases from J, with 13 bases between. CDR3 in amino acids: CASSSRIGRTGELFF. CDR3 nucleotides: TGTGCCAGCAGTTCCCGTATAGGACGCACCGGGGAGCTGTTTTTT.

This clonotype was found a few times. This may arise from a read error, as a much more abundant clone is one base away. The V and J genes are TRBV20-1 and TRBJ2-7, with TRBD2 identical over 9 bases. The CDR3 consists of 14 residues. V was clipped by 6 bases and J by 4 bases; unmatched bases: 10. Per the germline V gene, CDR1 is DFQATT and CDR2 is SNEGSKA (reference sequence). The CDR3 coding sequence is TGCAGTGCCGCGGGGGGGCAGGTATTATACGAGCAGTACTTC. Translated, it gives CSAAGGQVLYEQYF.

This clonotype was picked up many times. The gene calls are TRBV28 and TRBJ2-7; D is perhaps TRBD1 or TRBD2 (5 bases each). The germline CDR1 and CDR2 sequences are MDHEN and SYDVKM. This CDR3 has 13 residues. V lost 6 bases and J 2 bases, leaving 11 bases between the germline ends. The CDR3, as DNA: TGTGCCAGCAGGGGGGTACTAGCCTACGAGCAGTACTTC. This gives the protein CASRGVLAYEQYF.

The V call is TRBV12-3 or TRBV12-4, the J call TRBJ2-6, with D possibly being TRBD1 (5 bases). The CDR3 sequence is 15 residues long. The ends were cut back, 8 bases at V and 3 bases at J, with 14 bases in the middle. The CDR3 spells CASHDNRGGANVLTF. Here the CDR3 DNA reads TGTGCCAGCCATGATAATAGGGGTGGGGCCAACGTCCTGACTTTC.

This clonotype occurred many times. The chain employs TRBV6-1 and TRBJ1-2; a weak D match, TRBD1 (6 bases). CDR3 size: 14 residues. V lost 6 bases and J lost 4, with 15 bases in between. CDR1 is MNHNS and CDR2 is SASEGT in the germline V gene. The CDR3: CASRPLDSSYGYTF. The DNA of the CDR3 is TGTGCCAGCAGGCCCCTGGACAGCTCCTATGGCTACACCTTC.

This clonotype showed up many times. The chain uses TRBV7-2 and TRBJ2-7; D is undetermined. The V end was cut by 3 bases, the J end by 0 bases, with 6 bases between. CDR1 SGHTA and CDR2 FQGNSA come from the germline V gene. CDR3 length: 13 amino acids. CDR3 nucleotides: TGTGCCAGCAGCTTCGCCAGCTCCTACGAGCAGTACTTC. Encoded protein: CASSFASSYEQYF.

This clonotype was seen many times. The chain combines TRBV20-1 with TRBJ1-1, with D perhaps matching TRBD1 (6 bases). V gave up 6 bases and J gave up 1 base, with 9 bases separating them. This CDR3 region has 12 residues. CDR1 is DFQATT, CDR2 SNEGSKA, per germline (reference sequence). The CDR3 is CSAQQGNTEAFF. CDR3 DNA sequence: TGCAGTGCCCAACAGGGGAACACTGAAGCTTTCTTT.

This clonotype was seen ten or more times. The chain joins TRBV7-8 to TRBJ2-7; 10 nucleotides align to TRBD1. Germline values: CDR1 SGHVS, CDR2 FQNEAQ. The CDR3 length is 16 residues. With 1 base clipped from V and 0 bases from J, the junction kept 3 bases outside the gene matches. In DNA form, the CDR3 reads TGTGCCAGCAGCTTAGGGGGACAGGGGACCTCCTACGAGCAGTACTTC. Amino acids: CASSLGGQGTSYEQYF.

The chain carries TRBV19 and TRBJ1-5; 8 nucleotides agree with TRBD1. V lost 6 bases to trimming and J lost 0 bases; unmatched junction nucleotides: 10. The CDR3 spans 17 residues. The germline V gene has CDR1 LNHDA and CDR2 SQIVND (reference sequence). The CDR3 DNA is TGTGCCAGTAGCACGGGACAGGTAACAGATAGCAATCAGCCCCAGCATTTT. The encoded protein is CASSTGQVTDSNQPQHF.

This clonotype appeared many times. The chain carries TRBV4-2 and TRBJ2-5, with D possibly matching TRBD1 (6 bases). Germline lookup yields CDR1 LGHNA and CDR2 YNFKEQ. This CDR3 spans 17 amino acids. Trimming removed 0 bases at V and 1 base at J, with 15 bases between. CDR3 in DNA: TGTGCCAGCAGCCAAGATGTCGGTCAGGGGACCCAAGAGACCCAGTACTTC. Encoded protein: CASSQDVGQGTQETQYF.

This clonotype was seen ten or more times. The rearrangement links TRBV7-3 to TRBJ2-2, with TRBD2 matching 7 bases. The CDR3 contains 16 residues. J lost 0 bases, V lost 5 bases, and 6 bases had no gene match. Germline V gene data show CDR1 as SGHTA and CDR2 as FQGTGA. The DNA of the CDR3 is TGTGCCAGCAGCGTGAATAGCGGGTCGAACACCGGGGAGCTGTTTTTT. It yields the protein CASSVNSGSNTGELFF. The variable domain in full, with the rest retrieved from reference TRBV7-3 and TRBJ2-2, is GAGVSQTPSNKVTEKGKYVELRCDPISGHTALYWYRQSLGQGPEFLIYFQGTGAADDSGLPNDRFFAVRPEGSVSTLKIQRTERGDSAVYLCASSVNSGSNTGELFFGEGSRLTVL.

There are many counts of this clonotype. The CDR3 DNA is TGTGCCAGCAGCGTGAGGGACCATGGCTACACCTTC. Translation gives CASSVRDHGYTF. The V and J genes are TRBV7-9 and TRBJ1-2, with TRBD1 as a possible D gene (5 bases). CDR1 SEHNR and CDR2 FQNEAQ come from the germline V gene (reference sequence). CDR3 length: 12 amino acids. V lost 5 bases to trimming and J lost 6 bases, with 10 bases between them.

This clonotype was seen a few times. A much more abundant neighbour one base away suggests this may be a read error. The rearrangement links TRBV11-2 to TRBJ1-6; the match to TRBD1 covers 9 bases. The germline CDR1 and CDR2 sequences are SGHAT and FQNNGV. This CDR3 has 16 amino acids. The CDR3 DNA reads as TGTGCCAACAGCTTAGGAATCCGGGACAGGGTTTCACCCCTCCACTTT. The encoded protein is CANSLGIRDRVSPLHF.

This clonotype has more than one count but fewer than ten. V is TRBV11-2 and J is TRBJ2-1, with 10 bases fitting TRBD2. The ends lost 5 bases at V and 3 bases at J; junction bases unmatched: 1. CDR1 SGHAT and CDR2 FQNNGV come from the germline V gene. This CDR3 contains 14 residues. The CDR3 coding sequence is TGTGCCAGCAGCGTAGCGGGAGGCTACAATGAGCAGTTCTTC. Its translation is CASSVAGGYNEQFF.

In its sample, this clonotype was seen once. The CDR3 loop is CASRSRRDTEAFF. CDR3 DNA: TGTGCCAGCAGATCTAGGAGGGACACTGAAGCTTTCTTT. The J gene is TRBJ1-1, the V gene TRBV27; D remains ambiguous. This CDR3 spans 13 amino acids. The germline V gene encodes CDR1 MNHEY and CDR2 SMNVEV (reference sequence). Trimming left V 6 bases short and J 3 bases short, with 11 bases between.